These 11 T cell receptor beta chains originate from one sample sequenced in a study of blood T cells in healthy people across ages. Using a J-beta primer mix together with a sample-barcoded 5' primer, a second PCR was run for roughly 6 to 11 cycles. Each CDR3 protein is one row after TCRdb ran MiXCR on the 5' RACE reads. The sample carries approximately 800,000 distinct CDR3 sequences, 35% to 40% recorded once. The specimen was blood. Receptors were obtained from a young man in good health.

This clonotype was observed a handful of times. The chain links TRBV4-1 to TRBJ2-3; 7 nucleotides agree with TRBD2. V lost 0 bases to trimming and J lost 2 bases; unmatched junction nucleotides: 2. CDR3 size: 15 residues. The germline V gene has CDR1 MGHRA and CDR2 YSYEKL. The CDR3 region has the DNA TGCGCCAGCAGCCAAGATGGACTAGACACAGATACGCAGTATTTT. Translated: CASSQDGLDTDTQYF.

In its sample, this clonotype was seen many times. The genes are TRBV20-1 and TRBJ2-7; D unclear. V was clipped by 3 bases and J by 3 bases, with 6 bases between them. Germline-derived CDR1 and CDR2 are DFQATT and SNEGSKA (reference sequence). The CDR3 covers 11 residues. The CDR3 DNA is TGCAGTGCTAGTAAGGGCTACGAGCAGTACTTC. As protein: CSASKGYEQYF.

V gene TRBV6-1 combines with J gene TRBJ2-3; TRBD2 agrees at 8 bases. Germline assignment: CDR1 MNHNS and CDR2 SASEGT. This CDR3 is built from 15 residues. With 1 base clipped from V and 3 bases from J, the junction kept 3 bases outside the gene matches. This CDR3 is CASSEVRGGTDTQYF. The CDR3 DNA is TGTGCCAGCAGTGAAGTCCGGGGGGGAACAGATACGCAGTATTTT.

The CDR3 DNA follows: TGCAGTGCTAGAGATGGACGTAGGGGCACTGAAGCTTTCTTT. Translated, it gives CSARDGRRGTEAFF. The chain recombines TRBV20-1 with TRBJ1-1; D may be TRBD1 (5 bases). Germline V CDR1 and CDR2: DFQATT, SNEGSKA (reference sequence). The CDR3 spans 14 residues. V shed 0 bases and J shed 4 bases, with 12 bases lying between them.

This clonotype occurred a few times. The chain combines TRBV7-6 with TRBJ2-5; 10 bases are a match to TRBD2. V gave up 1 base and J gave up 11 bases; unmatched junction bases: 13. CDR3 length: 16 amino acids. Germline-derived CDR1 and CDR2 are SGHVS and FNYEAQ. CDR3 amino acids: CASSLDGSSGGNEQYF. As DNA, the CDR3 is TGTGCCAGCAGCTTAGACGGTTCTAGCGGGGGAAATGAGCAGTACTTC.

The chain links TRBV20-1 to TRBJ1-6, with TRBD1 matching over 8 bases. Germline V lookup: CDR1 DFQATT, CDR2 SNEGSKA (reference sequence). This CDR3 has 17 amino acids. After removal of 3 bases from V and 6 bases from J, the junction contained 13 bases not matched to a gene. CDR3 sequence (DNA): TGCAGTGCTAGGAGGAGGCTGACCAGGGGGCGTAATTCACCCCTCCACTTT. Its protein is CSARRRLTRGRNSPLHF.

This clonotype was found a few times. The chain has TRBV5-1 and TRBJ2-2; D may be TRBD2 (5 bases). Germline lookup yields CDR1 SGHRS and CDR2 YFSETQ. The ends were cut back, 0 bases at V and 6 bases at J, with 15 bases in the middle. CDR3 length: 16 amino acids. DNA for the CDR3: TGCGCCAGCAGCTTGGTGGCTAGCTATGTTTCCGGGGAGCTGTTTTTT. As protein: CASSLVASYVSGELFF.

The DNA for the CDR3 is TGCGCCAGCTCGCCGGAGACGGGGTATGGCACCGGGGAGCTGTTTTTT. Amino acids: CASSPETGYGTGELFF. This rearrangement joins TRBV5-1 to TRBJ2-2, with TRBD2 as a possible D gene (5 bases). CDR1 is SGHRS and CDR2 is YFSETQ in the germline V gene. This CDR3 spans 16 amino acids. V was clipped by 7 bases and J by 4 bases, with 20 bases between them.

To note about this clonotype: This sequence may be a read error, since a much larger clone differs from it by one base. The CDR3 region is CANSLEAGETEAFF. CDR3 DNA sequence: TGTGCCAACAGCTTAGAGGCTGGGGAGACTGAAGCTTTCTTT. The V gene is TRBV7-2, the J gene TRBJ1-1; D is undetermined. The CDR3 sequence is 14 residues long. Germline CDR1 reads SGHTA; CDR2 reads FQGNSA.

The chain carries TRBV4-2 and TRBJ2-5; no definite D call. Trimming took 4 bases from V and 5 from J, leaving 8 bases between them. The CDR3 runs 12 residues. Germline V gives CDR1 LGHNA, CDR2 YNFKEQ. The CDR3 DNA reads TGTGCCAGCAGCCGTAATGGGGAGACCCAGTACTTC. It is translated as CASSRNGETQYF.

The chain is built from TRBV27 and TRBJ1-4; D uncertain. The CDR3 has 12 amino acids. The V gene lost 8 bases and the J gene lost 7 bases, with 11 bases spanning the gap. Looked up from germline, CDR1 is MNHEY and CDR2 is SMNVEV (reference sequence). For the CDR3, the DNA is TGTGCCAGCCGTCATTGGGGTGAAAAACTGTTTTTT. The encoded protein is CASRHWGEKLFF. Filled out from reference TRBV27 and TRBJ1-4, the complete variable domain reads EAQVTQNPRYLITVTGKKLTVTCSQNMNHEYMSWYRQDPGLGLRQIYYSMNVEVTDKGDVPEGYKVSRKEKRNFPLILESPSPNQTSLYFCASRHWGEKLFFGSGTQLSVL.